Following are 29 T cell receptor beta chains from one sample sequenced in a study of identical twins (dated by TCRdb to the mid-2010s). To prepare the library, 5' RACE was applied. Sequenced using an Illumina HiSeq 2000. TCRdb handled the public reads itself, with Q25 trimming in fastp and clone calling in MiXCR, and kept productive beta chains. Merged by CDR3 protein, the rows form single entries marked with the most common genes and DNA. Here the sample has fewer than 650,000 distinct CDR3 sequences; more than 9% occur a single time. Roughly 3.2% of the sample is held by the ten biggest clonotypes. These same records also appear under a second study, on yellow fever vaccine responses in identical twins.

What was sequenced was PBMCs. The receptors stem from a young woman in good health.

This clonotype occurred a few times. This rearrangement joins TRBV19 to TRBJ2-1, with TRBD1 matching over 7 bases. V dropped 5 bases and J dropped 2; count of bases not matched to a gene: 0. This CDR3 is built from 13 residues. Germline values: CDR1 LNHDA, CDR2 SQIVND (reference sequence). The CDR3 coding sequence is TGTGCCAGTAGTGACAGGGCCTACAATGAGCAGTTCTTC. It is translated as CASSDRAYNEQFF.

This clonotype was counted ten times or more. CDR3 coding DNA: TGTGCCAGCAGTGCCGGGACAGGGGGAACACAGTGGGTCCCCAATGAGCAGTTCTTC. Protein: CASSAGTGGTQWVPNEQFF. The rearrangement uses TRBV25-1 and TRBJ2-1; 11 nucleotides match TRBD1. The CDR3 is 19 residues long. The V and J ends lost 4 bases and 6 bases, in that order; junction bases with no gene match: 17. CDR1 is MGHDK, CDR2 SYGVNS, per germline.

This clonotype was observed a handful of times. This chain connects TRBV7-3 to TRBJ1-1; perhaps TRBD1 as D (5 bases). Trimming took off 3 bases at V and 6 bases at J, with 23 bases between the two ends. Germline CDR1 is SGHTA and CDR2 is FQGTGA. The length of the CDR3 is 17 residues. DNA of the CDR3: TGTGCCAGCAGCTTTATTCAGGGCGCCGAACTAAGCCCTGAAGCTTTCTTT. The encoded protein is CASSFIQGAELSPEAFF.

This clonotype was observed a handful of times. This chain links TRBV5-1 with TRBJ2-1; D possibly matches TRBD1 or TRBD2 (6 bases each). This CDR3 has 17 residues. From germline, CDR1 is SGHRS and CDR2 YFSETQ. Trimming removed 4 bases from V and 0 bases from J, with 17 bases in between. The CDR3 sequence is CASSGKRGPSSYNEQFF. CDR3 bases: TGCGCCAGCAGCGGTAAACGGGGGCCGAGCTCCTACAATGAGCAGTTCTTC.

This clonotype was counted at least ten times. This chain uses TRBV29-1 with TRBJ1-2, with 7 positions matching TRBD1. Trimming cost V 6 bases and J 0 bases; bases outside gene matches: 4. CDR3 size: 13 residues. The germline V gene has CDR1 SQVTM and CDR2 ANQGSEA. CDR3 protein: CSVRQGANYGYTF. CDR3 bases: TGCAGCGTAAGACAGGGTGCTAACTATGGCTACACCTTC. The full variable domain, its missing parts supplied by reference TRBV29-1 and TRBJ1-2, is SAVISQKPSRDICQRGTSLTIQCQVDSQVTMMFWYRQQPGQSLTLIATANQGSEATYESGFVIDKFPISRPNLTFSTLTVSNMSPEDSSIYLCSVRQGANYGYTFGSGTRLTVV.

The table lists this clonotype with many counts. For the CDR3, the DNA is TGTGCCAGCAGTTTAGGGCAGATACGCTACGAGCAGTACTTC. Its translation: CASSLGQIRYEQYF. V is TRBV28 and J is TRBJ2-7; D is ambiguous. CDR3 length: 14 amino acids. CDR1 and CDR2 (germline): MDHEN, SYDVKM. Trimming removed 2 bases from V and 3 bases from J, with 11 bases in between.

The chain links TRBV7-3 to TRBJ2-1; 8 bases map to TRBD2. The V and J ends lost 5 bases and 8 bases, in that order; junction bases with no gene match: 11. Germline loops: CDR1 SGHTA, CDR2 FQGTGA. This CDR3 has 15 amino acids. CDR3 amino acids: CASSLRGGGLDEQFF. The CDR3 region has the DNA TGTGCCAGCAGCCTCAGAGGCGGGGGGTTAGATGAGCAGTTCTTC.

In this sample, this clonotype turned up a few times. This chain joins TRBV6-2 or TRBV6-3 and TRBJ2-1; D call uncertain. V lost 7 bases to trimming and J lost 10 bases, with 11 bases between them. Germline-derived CDR1 and CDR2 are MNHEY and SVGEGT. The CDR3 loop spans 11 amino acids. The CDR3 coding sequence is TGTGCCAGCACCCTGGGGAACGAGCAGTTCTTC. This sequence encodes CASTLGNEQFF.

Only a few counts were recorded for this clonotype. This chain uses TRBV5-5 with TRBJ2-7; 7 bases align to TRBD1. CDR1 and CDR2 from the germline V gene are SGHKS and YYEKEE (reference sequence). V dropped 1 base and J dropped 0; count of bases not matched to a gene: 7. The CDR3 consists of 16 residues. The CDR3 region is CASSLSQGVPSYEQYF. The CDR3 bases are TGTGCCAGCAGCTTGAGTCAGGGGGTCCCCTCCTACGAGCAGTACTTC. The entire variable domain, with the rest obtained from reference TRBV5-5 and TRBJ2-7, is as follows: DAGVTQSPTHLIKTRGQQVTLRCSPISGHKSVSWYQQVLGQGPQFIFQYYEKEERGRGNFPDRFSARQFPNYSSELNVNALLLGDSALYLCASSLSQGVPSYEQYFGPGTRLTVT.

This chain connects TRBV19 to TRBJ2-1, with 7 bases fitting TRBD2. This CDR3 contains 14 residues. From germline, CDR1 is LNHDA and CDR2 SQIVND (reference sequence). The J segment lost 5 bases and the V segment lost 6 bases, leaving 7 bases of the junction unmatched. Here the CDR3 reads CASRSLSGNNEQFF. CDR3 DNA sequence: TGTGCCAGTAGATCCCTCAGCGGGAACAATGAGCAGTTCTTC.

This clonotype showed up just once. It may be a read error: a sequence one base away is much more abundant. This rearrangement joins TRBV7-2 to TRBJ2-5; D possibly matches TRBD1 or TRBD2 (5 bases each). The V gene lost 3 bases and the J gene lost 6 bases, with 8 bases spanning the gap. The CDR3 is made up of 12 amino acids. Per germline, CDR1 SGHTA and CDR2 FQGNSA. The CDR3 coding sequence is TGTGCCAGCAGCTTTTGGGGACAGACCCAGTACTTC. This gives the protein CASSFWGQTQYF.

The chain couples TRBV12-3 or TRBV12-4 to TRBJ2-3, with TRBD2 as a possible D gene (5 bases). Between the trimmed V and J ends, which lost 4 bases and 8 bases, there was a span of 10 bases. CDR3 size: 12 residues. CDR3 DNA: TGTGCCAGCAGTTCCACGGAGGTTACGCAGTATTTT. It specifies CASSSTEVTQYF.

This clonotype appeared many times. The chain links TRBV29-1 to TRBJ2-7; TRBD2 might be the D (6 bases). The CDR3 length is 14 residues. V lost 1 base and J 2 bases, leaving 12 bases between the germline ends. Per the germline V gene, CDR1 is SQVTM and CDR2 is ANQGSEA. In nucleotides, the CDR3 is TGCAGCGTTGAAGTTCGGGCGGGAACCTACGAGCAGTACTTC. Its translation: CSVEVRAGTYEQYF.

This sequence joins TRBV20-1 and TRBJ2-7; 7 nucleotides line up with TRBD2. The CDR3 has 14 residues. CDR1 DFQATT and CDR2 SNEGSKA come from the germline V gene (reference sequence). With 1 base clipped from V and 0 bases from J, the junction kept 3 bases outside the gene matches. The CDR3 DNA reads TGCAGTGCTAGAGTCGGCGGGGGCTCCTACGAGCAGTACTTC. Its translation is CSARVGGGSYEQYF.

The chain recombines TRBV7-2 with TRBJ2-7, with D perhaps matching TRBD2 (7 bases). The CDR3 spans 15 residues. The germline V gene has CDR1 SGHTA and CDR2 FQGNSA. The V gene lost 6 bases and the J gene lost 5 bases, with 20 bases spanning the gap. CDR3 residues: CASRHLGGGSHEQYF. The CDR3 nucleotides are TGTGCCAGCAGACACTTGGGGGGCGGGAGCCACGAGCAGTACTTC.

V is TRBV4-2 and J is TRBJ2-2; 16 nucleotides agree with TRBD2. CDR3 length: 17 amino acids. Per the germline V gene, CDR1 is LGHNA and CDR2 is YNFKEQ. V dropped 2 bases and J dropped 5; count of bases not matched to a gene: 2. The CDR3 bases are TGTGCCAGCAGCCAACCGGGACTAGCGGGGGGGACCGGGGAGCTGTTTTTT. Its protein is CASSQPGLAGGTGELFF.

This clonotype was detected only a few times. The rearrangement joins TRBV5-1 to TRBJ2-4, with 8 bases fitting TRBD2. Looked up from germline, CDR1 is SGHRS and CDR2 is YFSETQ. The CDR3 has 16 amino acids. The V gene end was trimmed by 7 bases and the J gene end by 0 bases; junction bases not matched to a gene: 9. As DNA, the CDR3 is TGCGCCAGCTCCCTCACTAGCGGAATAGCCAAAAACATTCAGTACTTC. Encoded protein: CASSLTSGIAKNIQYF.

This clonotype was detected ten times or more. The chain has TRBV4-3 and TRBJ2-3; 9 nucleotides align to TRBD2. Germline trimming cut 0 bases from V and 4 bases from J; bases unmatched to any gene: 5. The CDR3 covers 16 residues. CDR1 LGHNA and CDR2 YSLEER come from the germline V gene. CDR3: CASSQDPGLAPDTQYF. The CDR3 nucleotides read TGCGCCAGCAGCCAAGACCCGGGACTAGCACCAGATACGCAGTATTTT.

V usage is TRBV12-5 and J usage is TRBJ2-3; 15 bases match TRBD2. The junction had 4 bases not matched to a gene; V was cut back by 5 bases and J by 4 bases. Germline V gives CDR1 LGHNT, CDR2 FRNRAP. This CDR3 has 16 amino acids. The CDR3 loop reads CASGTGLAGGPDTQYF. The CDR3 nucleotides are TGTGCTAGTGGTACGGGACTAGCGGGAGGTCCAGATACGCAGTATTTT. The whole variable domain, remainder taken from reference TRBV12-5 and TRBJ2-3, is DARVTQTPRHKVTEMGQEVTMRCQPILGHNTVFWYRQTMMQGLELLAYFRNRAPLDDSGMPKDRFSAEMPDATLATLKIQPSEPRDSAVYFCASGTGLAGGPDTQYFGPGTRLTVL.

This clonotype was seen more than once but under ten times. This chain connects TRBV12-5 to TRBJ2-1, with a possible D match to TRBD1 (6 bases). The CDR3 has 12 amino acids. The ends were cut back, 0 bases at V and 9 bases at J, with 6 bases in the middle. CDR1 is LGHNT, CDR2 FRNRAP, per germline. As DNA, the CDR3 is TGTGCTAGTGGTTTGGTACAGGGTGAGCAGTTCTTC. This gives the protein CASGLVQGEQFF.

The CDR3 here is CASSLNTGGHNEQFF. The CDR3 coding sequence is TGTGCCAGCAGCTTAAACACAGGGGGCCACAATGAGCAGTTCTTC. The rearrangement uses TRBV7-9 and TRBJ2-1; 9 bases match TRBD1. The CDR3 length is 15 residues. After removal of 2 bases from V and 5 bases from J, the junction contained 4 bases not matched to a gene. From germline, CDR1 is SEHNR and CDR2 FQNEAQ (reference sequence).

This chain links TRBV7-2 with TRBJ2-7; D unresolved. Per the germline V gene, CDR1 is SGHTA and CDR2 is FQGNSA. Trimming cost V 2 bases and J 0 bases, with 8 bases left between them. There are 14 residues in the CDR3. CDR3 bases: TGTGCCAGCAGCTTACCAGCGCTCTCCTACGAGCAGTACTTC. Translating gives CASSLPALSYEQYF.

V usage is TRBV6-2 or TRBV6-3 and J usage is TRBJ2-5, with 12 bases that match TRBD2. The CDR3 loop spans 18 amino acids. The germline CDR1 and CDR2 sequences are MNHEY and SVGEGT. The junction had 12 bases not matched to a gene; V was cut back by 5 bases and J by 2 bases. The CDR3 spells CASSGIGLAGNRQETQYF. The CDR3 DNA reads as TGTGCCAGCAGTGGAATAGGACTAGCGGGGAACCGACAAGAGACCCAGTACTTC.

The genes are TRBV10-3 and TRBJ2-1; TRBD1 is a possible D gene (5 bases). CDR3 length: 12 amino acids. The V gene's germline CDR1 is ENHRY and CDR2 SYGVKD. Trimming cost V 0 bases and J 13 bases, with 10 bases left between them. The CDR3 DNA follows: TGTGCCATCAGTGAGTCGGGGCCACCCCAGTTCTTC. Encoded protein: CAISESGPPQFF.

V usage is TRBV20-1 and J usage is TRBJ2-5, with D hard to call. The germline gives CDR1 DFQATT, CDR2 SNEGSKA (reference sequence). This CDR3 has 13 amino acids. The V and J ends lost 3 bases and 0 bases respectively, with 8 bases between them. CDR3 sequence reads: CSASSAYQETQYF. Here the CDR3 DNA reads TGCAGTGCTAGTTCGGCGTACCAAGAGACCCAGTACTTC.

This clonotype showed up many times. This chain links TRBV20-1 with TRBJ1-2; 11 nucleotides match TRBD1. There are 16 residues in the CDR3. CDR1 is DFQATT and CDR2 is SNEGSKA in the germline V gene (reference sequence). The J segment lost 6 bases and the V segment lost 1 base, leaving 10 bases of the junction unmatched. The CDR3 coding sequence is TGCAGTGCTAGAGTGGGACAGGGGGGCCTTTGGCATGGCTACACCTTC. Translating gives CSARVGQGGLWHGYTF.

The chain links TRBV24-1 to TRBJ2-1; D gene uncertain. The germline V and J ends were trimmed by 1 base and 5 bases, with 5 bases remaining between them. CDR1 is KGHDR and CDR2 is SFDVKD in the germline V gene. The CDR3 runs to 13 residues. The CDR3 bases are TGTGCCACCAGTGATTTTAACGACAATGAGCAGTTCTTC. This encodes CATSDFNDNEQFF.

This clonotype was detected many times. V usage is TRBV6-5 and J usage is TRBJ1-2; TRBD1 is a possible D gene (5 bases). Deletions cut 4 bases from V and 1 base from J, with 19 bases between. CDR1 and CDR2 (germline): MNHEY, SVGAGI. The CDR3 extends over 17 amino acids. The CDR3 region is CASSSPGTAPLNYGYTF. The CDR3 DNA reads as TGTGCCAGCAGTTCTCCCGGGACGGCGCCACTTAACTATGGCTACACCTTC.

This clonotype turned up a few times. V gene TRBV7-9 combines with J gene TRBJ2-3; TRBD2 matches 7 bases. Germline loops: CDR1 SEHNR, CDR2 FQNEAQ (reference sequence). There are 13 residues in the CDR3. V trimming: 3 bases; J trimming: 6 bases; junction bases outside the gene matches: 3. CDR3 sequence: CASSFLAVDTQYF. CDR3 nucleotide sequence: TGTGCCAGCAGCTTTCTAGCGGTGGATACGCAGTATTTT. Complete variable domain (other parts from reference TRBV7-9 and TRBJ2-3): DTGVSQNPRHKITKRGQNVTFRCDPISEHNRLYWYRQTLGQGPEFLTYFQNEAQLEKSRLLSDRFSAERPKGSFSTLEIQRTEQGDSAMYLCASSFLAVDTQYFGPGTRLTVL.